This T cell receptor beta chain was sequenced for a study of OX40 agonist ivuxolimab in advanced cancers. CDR1 and CDR2 (germline): SGHRS, YFSETQ. V lost 0 bases, J lost 4 bases, and 4 bases stayed unmatched. This CDR3 has 15 residues. Using immunoSEQ multiplex PCR, the repertoire was profiled, and TCRdb retains in-frame clones only, with some absent. This table has 20,000 to 25,000 clones, about 80% appearing once. The specimen was CD4+ or CD8+ T cells sorted from blood, collected in a trial of the OX40 agonist ivuxolimab. V usage is TRBV5-1 and J usage is TRBJ2-1, with 7 nucleotides matching TRBD1. This sequence originates from an adult with an advanced solid tumor such as melanoma, head and neck, liver or kidney cancer. The chain's CDR3 is CASSLDRGHYNEQFF. The DNA for the CDR3 is TGCGCCAGCAGCTTGGACAGGGGTCATTACAATGAGCAGTTCTTC.